This T cell receptor (beta chain) was obtained from a study of OX40 agonist ivuxolimab in advanced cancers. It was autoimmune disease history or systemic immunosuppression that excluded patients. The assay was immunoSEQ multiplex PCR, and TCRdb's table has in-frame clones only and misses some. The sample lists 55,000 to 90,000 clones; around 80% were seen once. The receptor was derived from an adult with an advanced solid tumor such as melanoma, head and neck, liver or kidney cancer. Sample: CD4+ or CD8+ T cells sorted from blood, taken in a trial of the OX40 agonist ivuxolimab.

The CDR3 loop reads CASSLGGYSPLHF. The CDR3 DNA sequence: TGTGCCAGCAGCTTAGGGGGGTATTCACCCCTCCACTTT. This rearrangement joins TRBV11-3 to TRBJ1-6; weak D call: TRBD1 (5 bases). The germline CDR1 and CDR2 sequences are SGHNT and YENEEA. The CDR3 has 13 amino acids. Deletions cut 1 base from V and 8 bases from J, with 6 bases between.